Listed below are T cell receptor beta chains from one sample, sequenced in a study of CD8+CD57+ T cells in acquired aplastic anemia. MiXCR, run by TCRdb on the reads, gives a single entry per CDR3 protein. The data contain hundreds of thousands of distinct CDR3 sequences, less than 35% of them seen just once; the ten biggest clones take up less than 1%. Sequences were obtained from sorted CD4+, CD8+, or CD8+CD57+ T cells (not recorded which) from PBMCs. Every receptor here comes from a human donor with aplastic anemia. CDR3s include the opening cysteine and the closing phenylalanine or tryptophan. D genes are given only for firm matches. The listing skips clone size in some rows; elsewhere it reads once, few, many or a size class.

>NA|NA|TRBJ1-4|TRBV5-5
CASSLEVATNEKLFF
TGTGCCAGCAGCTTGGAGGTAGCAACTAATGAAAAACTGTTTTTT
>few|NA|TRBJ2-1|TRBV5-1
CASSLILESYNEQFF
TGCGCCAGCAGCTTGATCCTGGAATCCTACAATGAGCAGTTCTTC
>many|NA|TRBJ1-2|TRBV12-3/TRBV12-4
CASSLYNRDGYTF
TGTGCCAGCAGCTTATATAACAGGGATGGCTACACCTTC
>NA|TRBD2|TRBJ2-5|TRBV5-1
CASSRGLAGLQETQYF
TGCGCCAGCAGCCGGGGACTAGCGGGACTGCAAGAGACTCAGTACTTC
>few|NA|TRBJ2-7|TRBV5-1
CASSPGPAVAYEQYF
TGCGCCAGCAGCCCTGGGCCGGCGGTCGCCTACGAGCAGTACTTC
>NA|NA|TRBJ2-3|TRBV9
CASSVVSGSDTQYF
TGTGCCAGCAGCGTAGTTTCAGGGAGTGATACGCAGTATTTT
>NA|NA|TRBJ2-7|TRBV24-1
CATSGGLPPYEQYF
TGTGCCACCAGTGGCGGGCTACCGCCCTACGAGCAGTACTTC
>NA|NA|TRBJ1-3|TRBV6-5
CATARSSGNTIYF
TGTGCCACCGCAAGAAGTTCTGGAAACACCATATATTTT
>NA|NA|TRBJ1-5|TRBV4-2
CASSQAWGRRYSNQPQHF
TGTGCCAGCAGCCAAGCTTGGGGCAGGAGGTATAGCAATCAGCCCCAGCATTTT
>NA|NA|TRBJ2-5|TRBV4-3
CASSQGIRETQYF
TGCGCCAGCAGCCAAGGTATTAGGGAGACCCAGTACTTC
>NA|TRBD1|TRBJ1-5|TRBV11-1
CASSFHRGMDGNQPQHF
TGTGCCAGCAGCTTTCACAGGGGAATGGATGGCAATCAGCCCCAGCATTTT
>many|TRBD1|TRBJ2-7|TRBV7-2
CASSVDRGFYEQYF
TGTGCCAGCAGCGTCGACAGGGGGTTTTACGAGCAGTACTTC
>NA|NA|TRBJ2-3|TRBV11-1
CASSLARELAGTDTQYF
TGTGCCAGCAGCTTAGCGCGAGAGCTGGCTGGCACAGATACGCAGTATTTT
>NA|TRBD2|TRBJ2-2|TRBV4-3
CASSPRLAGTNTGELFF
TGCGCCAGCAGCCCTCGACTAGCGGGGACCAACACCGGGGAGCTGTTTTTT
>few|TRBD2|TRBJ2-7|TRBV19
CASSILGRGYEQYF
TGTGCCAGTAGTATTTTGGGGAGGGGCTACGAGCAGTACTTC
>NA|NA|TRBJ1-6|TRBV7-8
CASSLVSIRVNNSPLHF
TGTGCCAGCAGCTTAGTTTCTATTCGGGTCAATAATTCACCCCTCCACTTT
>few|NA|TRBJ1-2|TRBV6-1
CANSPQVGGNYGYTF
TGTGCCAACAGCCCCCAGGTGGGGGGAAACTATGGCTACACCTTC
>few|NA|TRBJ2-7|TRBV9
CASSVVLWTHTGGNRYEQYF
TGTGCCAGCAGCGTAGTATTATGGACCCATACGGGCGGGAATCGATACGAGCAGTACTTC
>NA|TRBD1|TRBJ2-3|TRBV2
CASRGQGVSTDTQYF
TGTGCCAGCAGGGGACAGGGGGTTAGCACAGATACGCAGTATTTT
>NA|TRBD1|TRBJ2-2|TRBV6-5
CASRYRGTHTNGELFF
TGTGCCAGCAGATACAGGGGAACCCATACAAACGGGGAGTTGTTTTTT
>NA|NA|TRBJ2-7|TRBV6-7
CASSQCGNGYEQYF
TGTGCCAGCAGTCAATGTGGGAATGGGTACGAGCAGTACTTC
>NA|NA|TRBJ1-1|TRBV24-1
CASSLTPRTEAFF
TGTGCCAGCAGTCTCACCCCGAGGACTGAAGCTTTCTTT
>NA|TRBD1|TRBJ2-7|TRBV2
CASTDTSGTGLYEQYF
TGTGCCAGCACCGACACCTCCGGGACAGGTCTCTACGAGCAGTACTTC
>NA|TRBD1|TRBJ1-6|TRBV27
CASSSRGQSPLHF
TGTGCCAGCAGCTCCAGGGGGCAGTCACCCCTCCACTTT
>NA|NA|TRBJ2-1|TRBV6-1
CASSESGTPRQFF
TGTGCCAGCAGTGAAAGTGGGACGCCAAGGCAGTTCTTC
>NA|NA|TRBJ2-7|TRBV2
CASRLTGPSYEQYF
TGTGCCAGCAGGCTGACAGGCCCATCCTACGAGCAGTACTTC
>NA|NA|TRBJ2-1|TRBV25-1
CASRPDKGPRLDGSEQFF
TGTGCCAGCAGACCAGATAAGGGCCCAAGACTAGACGGGAGTGAGCAGTTCTTC
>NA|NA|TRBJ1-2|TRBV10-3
CAISESAGKNGYTF
TGTGCCATCAGTGAGTCTGCTGGGAAAAACGGCTACACCTTC
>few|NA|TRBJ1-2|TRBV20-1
CSAYRVRDHGYTF
TGCAGTGCGTACAGGGTCAGGGACCATGGCTACACCTTC
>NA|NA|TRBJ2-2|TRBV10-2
CASHEAGDNTGELFF
TGCGCCAGCCATGAAGCAGGAGACAACACCGGGGAGCTGTTTTTT
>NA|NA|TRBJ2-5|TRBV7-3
CASATGRQETQYF
TGTGCCAGCGCAACGGGGCGTCAAGAGACCCAGTACTTC
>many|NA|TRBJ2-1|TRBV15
CATSRRGDPYNEQFF
TGTGCCACCAGCAGAAGAGGGGACCCCTACAATGAGCAGTTCTTC
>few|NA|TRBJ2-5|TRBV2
CASSEDRFQETQYF
TGTGCCAGCAGTGAAGACAGATTCCAAGAGACCCAGTACTTC
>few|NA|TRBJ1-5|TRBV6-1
CASRRMTADSNQPQHF
TGTGCCAGCAGGCGAATGACGGCCGATAGCAATCAGCCCCAGCATTTT
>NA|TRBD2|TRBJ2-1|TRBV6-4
CASSDPSSGTNEQFF
TGTGCCAGCAGCGACCCGTCTAGCGGGACCAATGAGCAGTTCTTC
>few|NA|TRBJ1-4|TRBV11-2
CASSPGTRATNEKLFF
TGTGCCAGCAGTCCCGGGACAAGGGCAACTAATGAAAAACTGTTTTTT
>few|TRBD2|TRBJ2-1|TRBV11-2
CASSFDGTGGDEQFF
TGTGCCAGCAGCTTTGACGGGACTGGGGGGGATGAGCAGTTCTTC
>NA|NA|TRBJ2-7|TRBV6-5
CASSYKLEPRSYEQYF
TGTGCCAGCAGTTACAAGCTGGAACCAAGGTCCTACGAGCAGTACTTC